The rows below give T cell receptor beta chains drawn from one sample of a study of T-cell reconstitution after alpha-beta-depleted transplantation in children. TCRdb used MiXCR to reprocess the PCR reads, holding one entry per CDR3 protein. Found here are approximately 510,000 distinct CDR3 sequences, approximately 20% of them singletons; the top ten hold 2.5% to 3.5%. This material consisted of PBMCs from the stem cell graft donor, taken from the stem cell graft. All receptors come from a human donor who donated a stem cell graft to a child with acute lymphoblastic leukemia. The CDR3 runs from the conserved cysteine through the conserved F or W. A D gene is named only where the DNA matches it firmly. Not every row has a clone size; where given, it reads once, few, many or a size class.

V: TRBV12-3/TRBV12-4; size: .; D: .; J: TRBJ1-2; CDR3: CASSFRRDGYTF; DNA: TGTGCCAGCAGTTTTCGGCGAGATGGCTACACCTTC
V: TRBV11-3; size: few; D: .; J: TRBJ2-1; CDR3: CASSFFQGYEQFF; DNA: TGTGCCAGCAGCTTTTTCCAAGGTTATGAGCAGTTCTTC
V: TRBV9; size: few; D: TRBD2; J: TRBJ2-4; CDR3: CASSESGNFGDIQYF; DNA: TGTGCCAGCAGCGAAAGCGGGAACTTTGGTGACATTCAGTACTTC
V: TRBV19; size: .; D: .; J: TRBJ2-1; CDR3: CASLGTPVGEQFF; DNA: TGTGCCTCTTTGGGGACTCCGGTCGGTGAGCAGTTCTTC
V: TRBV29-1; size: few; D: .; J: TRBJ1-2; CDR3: CSVQGSTDGYTF; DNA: TGCAGCGTTCAAGGCAGCACGGATGGCTACACCTTC
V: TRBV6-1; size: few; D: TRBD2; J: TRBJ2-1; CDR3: CASSSFRDYNYNEQFF; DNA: TGTGCCAGCAGCTCCTTCAGGGACTATAACTACAATGAGCAGTTCTTC
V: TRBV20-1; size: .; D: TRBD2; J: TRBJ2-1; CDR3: CSARVIAGGPIYNEQFF; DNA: TGCAGTGCTAGAGTTATAGCGGGAGGACCCATTTACAATGAGCAGTTCTTC
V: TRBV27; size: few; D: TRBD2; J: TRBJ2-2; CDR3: CASSPPAREVSGELFF; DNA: TGTGCCAGCAGTCCCCCCGCGCGGGAGGTCTCCGGGGAGCTGTTTTTT
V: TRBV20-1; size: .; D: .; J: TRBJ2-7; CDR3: CSADLPPFYEQYF; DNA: TGCAGTGCGGACCTTCCTCCCTTCTACGAGCAGTACTTC
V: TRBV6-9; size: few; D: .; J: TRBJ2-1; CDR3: CASSPVDEYNEQFF; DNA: TGTGCCAGCAGTCCCGTTGACGAGTACAATGAGCAGTTCTTC
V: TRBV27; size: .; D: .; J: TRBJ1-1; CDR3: CASSFGPKGEAFF; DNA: TGTGCCAGCAGTTTTGGGCCCAAGGGTGAAGCTTTCTTT
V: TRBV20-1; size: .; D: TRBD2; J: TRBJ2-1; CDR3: CSARVLLAGGNEQFF; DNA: TGCAGTGCTAGAGTCCTACTAGCGGGAGGGAATGAGCAGTTCTTC
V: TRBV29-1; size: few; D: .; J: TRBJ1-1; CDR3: CSVPGINTEAFF; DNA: TGCAGCGTTCCAGGAATTAACACTGAAGCTTTCTTT
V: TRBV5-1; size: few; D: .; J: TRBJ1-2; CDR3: CASRLLQASNYGYTF; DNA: TGCGCCAGCAGACTTCTCCAGGCTTCTAACTATGGCTACACCTTC
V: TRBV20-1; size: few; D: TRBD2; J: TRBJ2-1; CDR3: CSARTSGKFYNEQFF; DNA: TGCAGTGCTAGAACTAGCGGAAAATTCTACAATGAGCAGTTCTTC
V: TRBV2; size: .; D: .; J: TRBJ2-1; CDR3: CASRTDRRSVYNEQFF; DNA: TGTGCCAGCAGGACCGACAGACGGTCGGTCTACAATGAGCAGTTCTTC
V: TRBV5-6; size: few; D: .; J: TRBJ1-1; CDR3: CASSLTHNTEAFF; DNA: TGTGCCAGCAGCTTGACCCACAACACTGAAGCTTTCTTT
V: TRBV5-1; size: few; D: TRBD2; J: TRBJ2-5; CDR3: CASSRLAGGRETQYF; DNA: TGCGCCAGCAGCCGACTAGCGGGAGGGAGGGAGACCCAGTACTTC
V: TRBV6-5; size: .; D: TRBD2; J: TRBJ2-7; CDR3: CASSYGKRQRGNYEQYF; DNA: TGTGCCAGCAGTTACGGGAAGCGCCAGCGGGGTAACTACGAGCAGTACTTC
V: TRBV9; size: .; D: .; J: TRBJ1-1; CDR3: CASSVEAGGNWGTEAFF; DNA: TGTGCCAGCAGCGTAGAAGCAGGAGGAAACTGGGGCACTGAAGCTTTCTTT
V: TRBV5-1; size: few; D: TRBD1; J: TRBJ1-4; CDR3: CASSLNPRGTNEKLFF; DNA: TGCGCCAGCAGCTTAAATCCCAGGGGGACTAATGAAAAACTGTTTTTT
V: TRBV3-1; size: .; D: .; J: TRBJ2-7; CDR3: CASSQVHEQYF; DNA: TGTGCCAGCAGCCAAGTCCACGAGCAGTACTTC
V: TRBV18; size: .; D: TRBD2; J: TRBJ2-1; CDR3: CASSPESGSQDEQFF; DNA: TGTGCCAGCTCACCTGAAAGCGGGAGTCAGGATGAGCAGTTCTTC
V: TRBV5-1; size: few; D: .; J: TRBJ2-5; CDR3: CASSLGEQETQYF; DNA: TGCGCCAGCAGCTTGGGTGAGCAAGAGACCCAGTACTTC
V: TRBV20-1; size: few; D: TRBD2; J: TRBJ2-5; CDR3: CSAGPSGSEGETQYF; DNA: TGCAGTGCTGGCCCTAGCGGGAGTGAGGGGGAGACCCAGTACTTC
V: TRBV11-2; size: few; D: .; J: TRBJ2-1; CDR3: CASSLGAGTLLAYEQFF; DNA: TGTGCCAGCAGCTTAGGGGCCGGGACTCTACTTGCCTATGAGCAGTTCTTC
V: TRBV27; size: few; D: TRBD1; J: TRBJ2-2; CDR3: CASSRDRGPGELFF; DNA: TGTGCCAGCAGCCGGGACAGGGGTCCCGGGGAGCTGTTTTTT
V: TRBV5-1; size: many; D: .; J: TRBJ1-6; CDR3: CASSLTADSPLHF; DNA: TGCGCCAGCAGCTTGACCGCCGATTCACCCCTCCACTTT
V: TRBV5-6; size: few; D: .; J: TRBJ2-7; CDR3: CASSLGSWVEQYF; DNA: TGTGCCAGCAGCTTGGGGAGTTGGGTCGAGCAGTACTTC
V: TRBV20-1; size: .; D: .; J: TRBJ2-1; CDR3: CSARLTGAPYNEQFF; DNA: TGCAGTGCTAGGCTAACAGGCGCCCCCTACAATGAGCAGTTCTTC
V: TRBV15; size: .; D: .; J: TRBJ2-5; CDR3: CATSRWTRQETQYF; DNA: TGTGCCACCAGCAGATGGACACGGCAAGAGACCCAGTACTTC
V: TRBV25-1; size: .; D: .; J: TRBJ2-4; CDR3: CASNSGNIQYF; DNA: TGTGCCAGCAATAGCGGAAACATTCAGTACTTC
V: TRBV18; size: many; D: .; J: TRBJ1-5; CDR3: CASSPSGNQPQHF; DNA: TGCGCCAGCAGCCCATCCGGCAATCAGCCCCAGCATTTT
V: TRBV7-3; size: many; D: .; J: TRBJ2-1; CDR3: CASSSDGSSYNEQFF; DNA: TGCGCCAGCAGCTCGGACGGGAGCTCCTACAATGAGCAGTTCTTC
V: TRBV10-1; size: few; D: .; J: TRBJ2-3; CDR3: CASALGGDTQYF; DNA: TGCGCCAGCGCCCTTGGTGGGGATACGCAGTATTTT
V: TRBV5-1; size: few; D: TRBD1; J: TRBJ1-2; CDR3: CASSSVEGGADGYTF; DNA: TGCGCCAGCAGCTCCGTGGAAGGGGGCGCGGATGGCTACACCTTC
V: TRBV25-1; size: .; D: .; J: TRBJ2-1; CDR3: CASSEQGYRERTYNEQFF; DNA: TGTGCCAGCAGTGAACAGGGGTATAGGGAGAGGACCTACAATGAGCAGTTCTTC
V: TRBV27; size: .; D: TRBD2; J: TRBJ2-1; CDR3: CASSLQPGTSGSPYNEQFF; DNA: TGTGCCAGCAGTTTACAGCCCGGGACTAGCGGGAGCCCCTACAATGAGCAGTTCTTC